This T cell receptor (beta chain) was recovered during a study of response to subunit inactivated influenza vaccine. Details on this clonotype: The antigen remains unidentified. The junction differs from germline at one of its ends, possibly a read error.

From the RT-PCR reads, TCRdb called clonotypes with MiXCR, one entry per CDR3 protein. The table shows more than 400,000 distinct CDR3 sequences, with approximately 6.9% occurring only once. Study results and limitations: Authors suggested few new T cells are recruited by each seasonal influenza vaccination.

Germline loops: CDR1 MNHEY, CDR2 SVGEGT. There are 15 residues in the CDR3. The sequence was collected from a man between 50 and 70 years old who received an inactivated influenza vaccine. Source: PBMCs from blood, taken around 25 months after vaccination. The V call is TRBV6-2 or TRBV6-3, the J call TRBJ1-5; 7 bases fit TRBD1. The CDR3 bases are TGTGCCTGCAGCCTCATAGACAGGGCAAGTCAGCCCCAGCATTTT. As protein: CACSLIDRASQPQHF.